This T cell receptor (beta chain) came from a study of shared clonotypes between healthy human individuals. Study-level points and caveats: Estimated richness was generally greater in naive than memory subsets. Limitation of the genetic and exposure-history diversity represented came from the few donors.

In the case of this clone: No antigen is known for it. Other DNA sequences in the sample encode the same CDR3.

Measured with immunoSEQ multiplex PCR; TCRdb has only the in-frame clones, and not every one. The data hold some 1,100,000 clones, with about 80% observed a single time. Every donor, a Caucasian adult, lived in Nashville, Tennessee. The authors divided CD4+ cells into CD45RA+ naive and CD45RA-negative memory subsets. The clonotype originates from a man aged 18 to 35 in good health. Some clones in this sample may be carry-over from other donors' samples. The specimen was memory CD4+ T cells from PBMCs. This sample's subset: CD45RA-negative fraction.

This CDR3 reads CASSLGQGNTGELFF. In DNA, the CDR3 is TGTGCCAGCTCACTGGGACAGGGAAACACCGGGGAGCTGTTTTTT. J is TRBJ2-2 and V is TRBV18; TRBD1 agrees at 9 bases. In germline, CDR1 is KGHSH, CDR2 LQKENI. J was trimmed by 2 bases and V by 4 bases; bases with no gene match: 2. This CDR3 region has 15 residues.